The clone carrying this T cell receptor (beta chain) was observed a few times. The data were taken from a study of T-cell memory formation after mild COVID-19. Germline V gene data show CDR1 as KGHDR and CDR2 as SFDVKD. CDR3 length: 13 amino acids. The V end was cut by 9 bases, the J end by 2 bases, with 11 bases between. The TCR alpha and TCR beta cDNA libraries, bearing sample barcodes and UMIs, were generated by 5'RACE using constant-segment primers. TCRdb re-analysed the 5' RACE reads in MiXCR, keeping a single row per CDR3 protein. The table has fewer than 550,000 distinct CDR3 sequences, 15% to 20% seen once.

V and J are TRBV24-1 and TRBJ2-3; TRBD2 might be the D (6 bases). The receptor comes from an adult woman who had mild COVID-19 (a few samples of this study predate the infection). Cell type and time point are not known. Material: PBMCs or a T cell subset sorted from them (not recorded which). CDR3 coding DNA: TGTGCCACCCGGCGGGGAATCACAGATACGCAGTATTTT. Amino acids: CATRRGITDTQYF.